This passage covers 24 T cell receptor beta chains from one sample sequenced in a study of T cells in Graves' hyperthyroidism and ophthalmopathy. RNA transcripts served as the template for amplifying TCR beta CDR3 regions. The TCR CDR3 first-round RT-PCR relied on the HTBI primer set. Via MiXCR, TCRdb re-called the multiplex PCR reads, giving one row per CDR3 protein. Here the sample spans roughly 350,000 distinct CDR3 sequences, about 13% being singletons. Sample: blood. These receptors were taken from a woman aged 40 to 50 with Graves' ophthalmopathy.

The rearrangement joins TRBV20-1 to TRBJ2-7; D assignment may be TRBD1 or TRBD2 (5 bases each). V lost 0 bases to trimming and J lost 3 bases, with 21 bases between them. There are 17 residues in the CDR3. CDR1 and CDR2 from the germline V gene are DFQATT and SNEGSKA (reference sequence). The CDR3 spells CSARDSDLGPSDYEQYF. CDR3 coding DNA: TGCAGTGCTAGAGACTCCGACCTGGGACCGAGCGACTACGAGCAGTACTTC.

This clonotype has ten or more counts. The V and J genes are TRBV6-4 and TRBJ1-1; 8 positions match TRBD1. The CDR3 totals 15 residues. The trim removed 1 base at V and 5 bases at J, leaving 6 bases unmatched. Germline V lookup: CDR1 MRHNA, CDR2 SNTAGT. CDR3 residues: CASSDFGQGKTEAFF. The CDR3 region has the DNA TGTGCCAGCAGTGACTTTGGACAGGGAAAGACTGAAGCTTTCTTT.

This clonotype has at least ten counts. The chain recombines TRBV10-3 with TRBJ2-3; TRBD2 matches 11 bases. CDR3 length: 15 residues. Germline loops: CDR1 ENHRY, CDR2 SYGVKD. The J segment lost 4 bases and the V segment lost 4 bases, leaving 4 bases of the junction unmatched. The DNA of the CDR3 is TGTGCCATCAGTGCACTAGCGGGAGAGCCAGATACGCAGTATTTT. This codes for CAISALAGEPDTQYF.

This clonotype showed up many times. J is TRBJ2-7 and V is TRBV11-2; 7 bases line up with TRBD1. Germline V gives CDR1 SGHAT, CDR2 FQNNGV. This CDR3 comprises 14 residues. Losses at the gene ends were 5 bases for V and 2 bases for J; bases not matched to a gene: 6. DNA of the CDR3: TGTGCCAGCAGCCGCTCCGGGACAGCCTACGAGCAGTACTTC. The encoded protein is CASSRSGTAYEQYF.

This clonotype was recorded a few times. Written as DNA, the CDR3 is TGTGCCAGCAGCGCCGGAGGGGTTATAACCTACGAGCAGTACTTC. It codes for CASSAGGVITYEQYF. The gene calls are TRBV9 and TRBJ2-7; D might be TRBD2 (6 bases). Germline V gene lookup returns CDR1 SGDLS and CDR2 YYNGEE. V lost 3 bases and J lost 2, with 15 bases in between. This CDR3 is 15 amino acids long.

This clonotype was picked up many times. The chain has TRBV12-3 or TRBV12-4 and TRBJ1-3; D call uncertain. CDR3 size: 18 residues. V gave up 0 bases and J gave up 2 bases, with 17 bases separating them. The CDR3 is CASSLAGSVSPAGNTIYF. The CDR3 DNA follows: TGTGCCAGCAGTTTAGCGGGGTCTGTCTCACCGGCTGGAAACACCATATATTTT.

V gene TRBV9 combines with J gene TRBJ2-3; no definite D call. Germline CDR1 reads SGDLS; CDR2 reads YYNGEE. The CDR3 has 15 amino acids. Trimming removed 5 bases from V and 2 bases from J, with 15 bases in between. CDR3 residues: CASSARRQFTDTQYF. The CDR3 DNA reads as TGTGCCAGCAGTGCGCGACGCCAGTTCACAGATACGCAGTATTTT.

The V gene is TRBV5-8, the J gene TRBJ2-3, with TRBD1 identical over 9 bases. V shed 5 bases, J shed 4 bases, and the junction held 5 bases outside the gene matches. This CDR3 is 14 amino acids long. Germline V gene lookup returns CDR1 SGHTS and CDR2 YDEGEE. The CDR3 sequence: CASSWDRVSDTQYF. The CDR3 bases are TGTGCCAGCAGTTGGGACAGGGTTTCAGATACGCAGTATTTT.

The table lists this clonotype with many counts. The chain is built from TRBV10-2 and TRBJ1-1; D is perhaps TRBD1 (5 bases). Germline CDR1 and CDR2: WSHSY and SAAADI. V lost 5 bases and J 3 bases, leaving 16 bases between the germline ends. The CDR3 runs 15 residues. The CDR3 bases are TGCGCCAGCAGTAAAACGGGACCGCGTTACACTGAAGCTTTCTTT. Its protein is CASSKTGPRYTEAFF.

This clonotype was seen at least ten times. V gene TRBV7-9 combines with J gene TRBJ1-3, with D uncertain. This CDR3 is 15 amino acids long. In germline, CDR1 is SEHNR, CDR2 FQNEAQ (reference sequence). Trimming removed 5 bases from V and 4 bases from J, with 15 bases in between. CDR3 DNA: TGTGCCAGCAGCGGGCAAATTGGTGCCGGAAACACCATATATTTT. Translated: CASSGQIGAGNTIYF.

The genes are TRBV7-2 and TRBJ1-3, with a possible D match to TRBD1 (5 bases). The V end was cut by 5 bases, the J end by 1 base, with 15 bases between. CDR1 and CDR2 (germline): SGHTA, FQGNSA. This CDR3 spans 16 amino acids. CDR3 DNA sequence: TGTGCCAGCAGCCCTCGGGACGGAGTATCTGGAAACACCATATATTTT. Residues: CASSPRDGVSGNTIYF.

This clonotype has a handful of counts. The V and J genes are TRBV10-2 and TRBJ1-1; 8 bases agree with TRBD1. V shed 6 bases and J 2 bases; nucleotides not matched to a gene: 8. The CDR3 runs 15 residues. CDR1 is WSHSY, CDR2 SAAADI, per germline. Here the CDR3 reads CASRYQGALNTEAFF. In nucleotides, the CDR3 is TGCGCCAGCAGGTATCAGGGGGCGTTAAACACTGAAGCTTTCTTT.

The sample holds many counts of this clonotype. This sequence joins TRBV10-3 and TRBJ1-1; no clear D gene. Germline V CDR1 and CDR2: ENHRY, SYGVKD. V was shortened by 6 bases and J by 0 bases, with 11 bases between the two germline ends. This CDR3 has 14 residues. CDR3 in DNA: TGTGCCATCAGGGTGGGGAGCCTGAACACTGAAGCTTTCTTT. Protein sequence: CAIRVGSLNTEAFF.

The chain carries TRBV10-3 and TRBJ1-1; no reliable D call. The CDR3 contains 13 residues. Trimming took off 2 bases at V and 0 bases at J, with 4 bases between the two ends. The germline V gene has CDR1 ENHRY and CDR2 SYGVKD. This chain's CDR3 is CAISERVNTEAFF. In nucleotides, the CDR3 is TGTGCCATCAGTGAGAGAGTGAACACTGAAGCTTTCTTT.

The chain uses TRBV15 and TRBJ2-3; 9 nucleotides agree with TRBD1. Germline-derived CDR1 and CDR2 are LNHNV and YYDKDF (reference sequence). V was pared by 2 bases and J by 2 bases, with 5 bases of the junction left unmatched. This CDR3 has 16 amino acids. CDR3 region: CATSRRDRANTDTQYF. As DNA, the CDR3 is TGTGCCACCAGCAGACGGGACAGGGCCAACACAGATACGCAGTATTTT.

V usage is TRBV27 and J usage is TRBJ2-1; D may correspond to TRBD1 or TRBD2 (5 bases each). This CDR3 contains 16 residues. V lost 4 bases to trimming and J lost 7 bases, with 20 bases between them. Per the germline V gene, CDR1 is MNHEY and CDR2 is SMNVEV (reference sequence). The CDR3 is CASSSHRDHLGNEQFF. The CDR3 bases are TGTGCCAGCAGTTCACACCGGGACCACCTGGGGAATGAGCAGTTCTTC.

This clonotype was picked up many times. The chain has TRBV11-2 and TRBJ1-2, with 8 bases lining up with TRBD1. CDR1 and CDR2 (germline): SGHAT, FQNNGV. V was pared by 2 bases and J by 4 bases, with 3 bases of the junction left unmatched. The CDR3 runs 14 residues. The CDR3 here is CASSLNDRGYGYTF. CDR3 nucleotides: TGTGCCAGCAGCTTAAACGACAGGGGCTATGGCTACACCTTC.

The genes are TRBV12-5 and TRBJ1-2; 8 nucleotides align to TRBD1. The V gene's germline CDR1 is LGHNT and CDR2 FRNRAP. J was trimmed by 2 bases and V by 2 bases; bases with no gene match: 13. CDR3 length: 18 amino acids. The CDR3 region is CASGLSQIDRGINYGYTF. The CDR3 DNA reads TGTGCTAGTGGTTTGTCTCAAATTGACAGGGGAATAAACTATGGCTACACCTTC. The variable domain in full, with the rest retrieved from reference TRBV12-5 and TRBJ1-2, is DARVTQTPRHKVTEMGQEVTMRCQPILGHNTVFWYRQTMMQGLELLAYFRNRAPLDDSGMPKDRFSAEMPDATLATLKIQPSEPRDSAVYFCASGLSQIDRGINYGYTFGSGTRLTVV.

This clonotype came up a few times. The chain joins TRBV5-1 to TRBJ2-7, with D unclear. Germline CDR1 reads SGHRS; CDR2 reads YFSETQ. The CDR3 spans 16 residues. Trimming took off 1 base at V and 0 bases at J, with 14 bases between the two ends. CDR3 sequence: CASSLSPGPSSYEQYF. CDR3 sequence (DNA): TGCGCCAGCAGCTTGTCGCCGGGTCCGAGCTCCTACGAGCAGTACTTC.

The rearrangement links TRBV7-8 to TRBJ1-6; TRBD1 matches at 9 bases. V shed 1 base, J shed 10 bases, and the junction held 8 bases outside the gene matches. The germline V gene encodes CDR1 SGHVS and CDR2 FQNEAQ. This CDR3 is 16 amino acids long. CDR3 DNA sequence: TGTGCCAGCAGCTTAGTATCCGGGACAGGGAGATCACCCCTCCACTTT. Translated, it gives CASSLVSGTGRSPLHF.

This clonotype was seen more than once but under ten times. This chain links TRBV29-1 with TRBJ1-2; D is uncertain. V gave up 4 bases and J gave up 5 bases, with 11 bases separating them. Germline lookup yields CDR1 SQVTM and CDR2 ANQGSEA. The CDR3 runs 12 residues. The CDR3 DNA is TGCAGCGTTGCTGGCCTCGGGTATGGCTACACCTTC. Translated: CSVAGLGYGYTF.

This clonotype has at least ten counts. The V and J genes are TRBV27 and TRBJ2-7, with 9 bases that match TRBD1. V dropped 5 bases and J dropped 4; count of bases not matched to a gene: 6. CDR3 length equals 14 residues. CDR1 is MNHEY and CDR2 is SMNVEV in the germline V gene (reference sequence). The CDR3 loop is CASSPQGTGYEQYF. Written as DNA, the CDR3 is TGTGCCAGCAGTCCCCAAGGGACAGGGTACGAGCAGTACTTC.

This clonotype appeared many times. This chain uses TRBV28 with TRBJ1-6; no clear D gene. The germline V gene has CDR1 MDHEN and CDR2 SYDVKM. Trimming removed 4 bases at V and 6 bases at J, with 16 bases between. The CDR3 is 16 residues long. Written as DNA, the CDR3 is TGTGCCAGCAGTTCCCTACCTGTGGGAGGTAATTCACCCCTCCACTTT. It translates to CASSSLPVGGNSPLHF.

The chain uses TRBV2 and TRBJ1-3; no definite D call. The CDR3 loop spans 13 amino acids. Germline V gene data show CDR1 as SNHLY and CDR2 as FYNNEI. The germline V and J ends were trimmed by 3 bases and 0 bases, with 3 bases remaining between them. CDR3 protein: CASSDRSGNTIYF. CDR3 sequence (DNA): TGTGCCAGCAGTGACCGCTCTGGAAACACCATATATTTT.